The rows below give T cell receptor beta chains drawn from one sample of a study of blood T cell repertoires in COVID-19. Generated by immunoSEQ multiplex PCR, the TCRdb table keeps only in-frame clones and is missing some. The sample lists 120,000 or so clones, around 90% seen once, with less than 2% in the top ten. Sequenced input: peripheral blood. Receptor source: a human donor in a cohort sampled during active COVID-19. The CDR3 runs from the conserved cysteine through the conserved F or W. D genes are given only for firm matches. Clone size is given for some rows only: seen once, a few or many times, or a class if the clone is expanded.

CDR3 length: 14; clone size: few; J gene: TRBJ2-7; D gene: TRBD1; V gene: TRBV7-9; CDR3 protein: CASSLVGQGYEQYF; CDR3 DNA: TGTGCCAGCAGCTTAGTCGGACAGGGCTACGAGCAGTACTTC
CDR3 length: 16; clone size: .; J gene: TRBJ2-1; D gene: TRBD2; V gene: TRBV19; CDR3 protein: CASSRTSGRAYNEQFF; CDR3 DNA: TGTGCCAGTAGTAGAACTAGCGGGAGGGCCTACAATGAGCAGTTCTTC
CDR3 length: 12; clone size: .; J gene: TRBJ2-3; D gene: .; V gene: TRBV11-2; CDR3 protein: CASSLAQGTQYF; CDR3 DNA: TGTGCCAGCAGCTTAGCCCAGGGTACGCAGTATTTT
CDR3 length: 14; clone size: .; J gene: TRBJ2-3; D gene: .; V gene: TRBV7-6; CDR3 protein: CASTLGGHMDTQYF; CDR3 DNA: TGTGCCAGCACCCTCGGGGGGCACATGGATACGCAGTATTTT
CDR3 length: 16; clone size: .; J gene: TRBJ2-2; D gene: .; V gene: TRBV21-1; CDR3 protein: CASSTTGALVGGELFF; CDR3 DNA: TGTGCCAGCAGCACGACAGGGGCCCTAGTCGGCGGGGAGCTGTTTTTT
CDR3 length: 13; clone size: .; J gene: TRBJ2-5; D gene: .; V gene: TRBV10-2; CDR3 protein: CASRDRNQETQYF; CDR3 DNA: TGCGCCAGCAGAGACAGGAACCAAGAGACCCAGTACTTC
CDR3 length: 15; clone size: many; J gene: TRBJ2-3; D gene: TRBD2; V gene: TRBV4-1; CDR3 protein: CASSQERGGPDTQYF; CDR3 DNA: TGCGCCAGCAGCCAAGAGCGGGGGGGCCCAGATACGCAGTATTTT
CDR3 length: 16; clone size: .; J gene: TRBJ1-1; D gene: TRBD1; V gene: TRBV7-9; CDR3 protein: CASSLVYGSGGTEAFF; CDR3 DNA: TGTGCCAGCAGCTTAGTATATGGGTCAGGGGGCACTGAAGCTTTCTTT
CDR3 length: 15; clone size: .; J gene: TRBJ2-5; D gene: .; V gene: TRBV3-1/TRBV3-2; CDR3 protein: CASSPTGTAQETQYF; CDR3 DNA: TGTGCCAGCAGCCCAACTGGGACTGCCCAAGAGACCCAGTACTTC
CDR3 length: 14; clone size: .; J gene: TRBJ2-3; D gene: .; V gene: TRBV19; CDR3 protein: CASRTGTSTDTQYF; CDR3 DNA: TGTGCCAGTAGGACAGGGACTAGCACAGATACGCAGTATTTT
CDR3 length: 15; clone size: .; J gene: TRBJ2-7; D gene: .; V gene: TRBV15; CDR3 protein: CATSAPPPGLYEQYF; CDR3 DNA: TGTGCCACCAGCGCCCCCCCGCCGGGACTCTACGAGCAGTACTTC
CDR3 length: 11; clone size: .; J gene: TRBJ1-1; D gene: .; V gene: TRBV7-2; CDR3 protein: CASKADTEAFF; CDR3 DNA: TGTGCCAGCAAGGCGGACACTGAAGCTTTCTTT